The T cell receptor beta chain described here comes from a study of a mutant IDH1 vaccine in newly diagnosed glioma. About the study: The earlier regimen, radiotherapy, temozolomide, or both, was most often both. The timing of visit V12 was week 35, and that of visit V13 was week 47. Study-level results: Changes to the top peripheral T cell clonotypes appeared unrelated to pseudoprogression.

The repertoire was sequenced with immunoSEQ multiplex PCR; TCRdb's copy has only in-frame clones and lacks some. There are approximately 60,000 clones in the sample; about four fifths occur only once, and roughly 4% lies in the top ten. Stated time point: week 47, end of study. In every dose of vaccine, 300 ug of mutant IDH1 20-mer peptide was given alongside topical imiquimod. In weeks 1, 3, 5, 7, 11, 15, 19 and 23, patients were immunized, eight times in all. On this clone: As yet, its antigen is unknown.

The receptor was isolated from a man in his thirties or forties with glioma. This specimen consisted of PBMCs, obtained from a glioma patient whose treatment included an IDH1 peptide vaccine.

In DNA, the CDR3 is TGTGCCAGTAGTATCGGCTTATCAAGAGGGAACACCATATATTTT. Its translation is CASSIGLSRGNTIYF. This chain joins TRBV19 and TRBJ1-3; D is ambiguous. Trimming pared 3 bases from V and 7 bases from J, leaving 16 bases between. The CDR3 length is 15 residues. Germline V CDR1 and CDR2: LNHDA, SQIVND (reference sequence).